Listed below are T cell receptor beta chains from one sample, sequenced in a study of blood T cells in healthy people across ages. MiXCR was run by TCRdb on the 5' RACE reads, yielding one entry per CDR3 protein. This sample has about 970,000 distinct CDR3 sequences; 51% occur once, and the top ten carry about 21%. The specimen sequenced was blood. The receptors were sampled from an older woman in good health. The CDR3 runs from the conserved cysteine through the conserved F or W. Not all rows give a size; the values are once, few, many and, for expanded clones, a class.

clone_size: NA; v_call: TRBV28; cdr3_aa: CASSPHRAGYTF
clone_size: NA; v_call: TRBV20-1; cdr3_aa: CSARDTSRDSFYNSPLHF
clone_size: NA; v_call: TRBV7-2; cdr3_aa: CASSRRTSGHNEQFF
clone_size: NA; v_call: TRBV11-2; cdr3_aa: CASSSPKGQAEQFF
clone_size: many; v_call: TRBV27; cdr3_aa: CASSLRLAGNTGELFF
clone_size: NA; v_call: TRBV4-1; cdr3_aa: CASSQDSGRTQYF
clone_size: NA; v_call: TRBV4-1; cdr3_aa: CASSQATGTSGLYNEQFF
clone_size: NA; v_call: TRBV4-1; cdr3_aa: CASSHQDREFHELYF
clone_size: NA; v_call: TRBV27; cdr3_aa: CASSLMGNSYEQYF
clone_size: NA; v_call: TRBV7-2; cdr3_aa: CASSLGTGNNEQFF
clone_size: NA; v_call: TRBV28; cdr3_aa: CASERQPTYEQYF
clone_size: few; v_call: TRBV12-3/TRBV12-4; cdr3_aa: CASSPRNTGPYEQYF
clone_size: NA; v_call: TRBV11-2; cdr3_aa: CASSLVGIRGGGSNTGELFF
clone_size: NA; v_call: TRBV7-2; cdr3_aa: CASSSSFGAWEKLFF
clone_size: few; v_call: TRBV12-3/TRBV12-4; cdr3_aa: CASNPGGVEAFF
clone_size: few; v_call: TRBV4-2; cdr3_aa: CASSQERARVAFF
clone_size: NA; v_call: TRBV6-6; cdr3_aa: CASNRFNEKLFF
clone_size: few; v_call: TRBV28; cdr3_aa: CASSSPVALAGGVTQYF
clone_size: once; v_call: TRBV7-2; cdr3_aa: CASSTSGRRTDTQYF
clone_size: few; v_call: TRBV27; cdr3_aa: CASSLSRVGTDTQYF
clone_size: NA; v_call: TRBV2; cdr3_aa: CASILSSGTDTQYF
clone_size: once; v_call: TRBV14; cdr3_aa: CASSQGLNYTF
clone_size: few; v_call: TRBV12-3/TRBV12-4; cdr3_aa: CASSRRDGEQFF
clone_size: NA; v_call: TRBV11-2; cdr3_aa: CASSLQGLAGETQYF
clone_size: NA; v_call: TRBV7-2; cdr3_aa: CASSSTGGWGGELFF
clone_size: few; v_call: TRBV7-9; cdr3_aa: CASSLGGVTKTQYF
clone_size: NA; v_call: TRBV12-3/TRBV12-4; cdr3_aa: CASSYDTAVHNSPLHF
clone_size: NA; v_call: TRBV2; cdr3_aa: CASSEGVSRMNTEAFF
clone_size: few; v_call: TRBV29-1; cdr3_aa: CSVAISSSGNTIYF